This T cell receptor beta chain was observed in a study of cytomegalovirus exposure and HLA in healthy donors. Study conclusions and caveats: A later analysis showed HLA-associated TCR beta chains outstripping equally common others in clonal expansion.

Per germline, CDR1 SGHTA and CDR2 FQGTGA. V lost 0 bases and J lost 4, with 10 bases in between. The CDR3 covers 14 residues. As concerns this clone: The antigen is not known.

The PCR was carried out with 60 Vbeta primers and 13 Jbeta primers. Only in-frame clones appear in the TCRdb table, and some are missing; sequencing was by immunoSEQ multiplex PCR. The sample holds some 98,000 clones, more than 60% seen once. The chain uses TRBV7-3 and TRBJ2-7; D is possibly TRBD1 (5 bases). The specimen was PBMCs. The receptor's source is a man in his fifties or sixties in good health and CMV-seronegative. The chain's CDR3 is CASSLTGQGYEQYF. The CDR3 coding sequence is TGTGCCAGCAGCTTAACGGGCCAGGGTTACGAGCAGTACTTC.